This T cell receptor beta chain was identified during a study of beta chain features in type 1 diabetes. Turning to the study itself: Researchers looked at some 99 million sorted cells across all samples.

Sequenced material consisted of expressed TCRB transcripts (all of the isolated RNA was reverse transcribed). TCRdb's table, derived via immunoSEQ multiplex PCR, lists solely in-frame clones and lacks some. The data show hundreds of thousands of clones, approximately 30% seen once. V was trimmed by 7 bases and J by 6 bases, leaving 12 bases between them. The CDR3 is made up of 12 amino acids. The germline V gene encodes CDR1 SQVTM and CDR2 ANQGSEA. In its sample, this clone was seen a few times. Sequenced: naive CD4+ T cells from blood. The chain recombines TRBV29-1 with TRBJ1-4; perhaps TRBD1 as D (6 bases). The source of this sequence is a man between 18 and 29 years old in good health. The CDR3 reads CSARRTDEKLFF. CDR3 DNA: TGCAGCGCCAGACGGACAGATGAAAAACTGTTTTTT.